The rows below give T cell receptor beta chains drawn from one sample of a study of tumor-infiltrating lymphocytes in primary liver carcinoma. Each CDR3 protein gets one entry after TCRdb re-called the multiplex PCR reads with MiXCR. This table has fewer than 350,000 distinct CDR3 sequences, 65% appearing once. Sequencing was carried out using peripheral blood. These receptors originate from a man between 40 and 49 years old with primary liver carcinoma and hepatitis B virus infection. CDR3s include the opening cysteine and the closing phenylalanine or tryptophan. Fields, in order: J gene, D gene, V gene, clone size, CDR3 DNA, CDR3 protein. A D gene is named only where the DNA matches it firmly. Rows give clone size only sometimes, using once, few, many, or a class for an expanded clone.

TRBJ1-1 - TRBV5-6 - TGTGCCAGCAGCTTGGAGTCGGGCGGGGAAGATTTCTTT CASSLESGGEDFF
TRBJ2-5 - TRBV28 - TGTGCCAGCCGGGACCAAGATACCCAGTACTTC CASRDQDTQYF
TRBJ2-1 - TRBV11-3 many TGTGCCAGCAGCTTAGGGTTAGGGGGGAATCCGTTCTTC CASSLGLGGNPFF
TRBJ2-7 TRBD1 TRBV2 - TGTGCCACCAAAGGACAGGGATACTCCTACGAGCAGTACTTC CATKGQGYSYEQYF
TRBJ2-3 - TRBV11-3 - TGTGTCAGCAGCATAACAGGAGGGTTTGGCGGGAAGGTTGCACCAGATACGCAGTATTTT CVSSITGGFGGKVAPDTQYF
TRBJ1-6 - TRBV28 - TGTGTCAGCAGCCGACAGTACTATAATTCACCCCTCCACTTT CVSSRQYYNSPLHF
TRBJ1-6 - TRBV7-9 - TGTGACAGCAGCCCTACAGAACGGACACCCCTCCACTTT CDSSPTERTPLHF
TRBJ1-5 - TRBV4-2 - TGTGCCAGCAGCCAAGGTATGGGTATTGTGCCCCAGCATTTT CASSQGMGIVPQHF
TRBJ2-1 TRBD2 TRBV11-2 - TGTGCCAGCAGCTTCGCGGCGGGAGTGCCTCACAATGAGCAGTTCTTC CASSFAAGVPHNEQFF
TRBJ2-2 - TRBV7-8 few TGTGCCAGCAGCTTAGCGGGTAGGGACGTTGACACCGGGGAGCTGTTTTTT CASSLAGRDVDTGELFF
TRBJ2-1 - TRBV11-2 few TGTGCCAGCAGATCCCGATTAGTGGGGCCTGAGCACTTCTTC CASRSRLVGPEHFF
TRBJ2-7 - TRBV11-2 - TGTGCCAGCAGCCACCCAACCGAGAGGGGAGGTTACGAGCAGTACTTC CASSHPTERGGYEQYF
TRBJ2-1 - TRBV11-2 - TGTGCCAGCAGCTTATCTGGGTACTACAATGAGCAGTTCTTC CASSLSGYYNEQFF
TRBJ2-3 - TRBV11-2 - TGTGCCAACAGCTTATCCGATAGCATCACAGATACGCAGTATTTT CANSLSDSITDTQYF